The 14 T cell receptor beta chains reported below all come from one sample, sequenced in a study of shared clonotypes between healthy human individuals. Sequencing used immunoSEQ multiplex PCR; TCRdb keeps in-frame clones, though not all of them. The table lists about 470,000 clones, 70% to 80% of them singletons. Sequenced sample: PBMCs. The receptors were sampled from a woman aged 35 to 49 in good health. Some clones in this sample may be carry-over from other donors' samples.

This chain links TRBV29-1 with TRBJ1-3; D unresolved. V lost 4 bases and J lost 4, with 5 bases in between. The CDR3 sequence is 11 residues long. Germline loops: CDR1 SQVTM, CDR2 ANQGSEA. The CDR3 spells CSVGLGNTIYF. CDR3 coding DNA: TGCAGCGTTGGTCTGGGAAACACCATATATTTT. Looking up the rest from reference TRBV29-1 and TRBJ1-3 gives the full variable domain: SAVISQKPSRDICQRGTSLTIQCQVDSQVTMMFWYRQQPGQSLTLIATANQGSEATYESGFVIDKFPISRPNLTFSTLTVSNMSPEDSSIYLCSVGLGNTIYFGEGSWLTVV.

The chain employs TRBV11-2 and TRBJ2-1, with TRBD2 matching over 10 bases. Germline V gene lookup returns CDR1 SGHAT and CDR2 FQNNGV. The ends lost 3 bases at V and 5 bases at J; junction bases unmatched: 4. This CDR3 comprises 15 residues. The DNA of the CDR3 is TGTGCCAGCAGCTTGGGACTAGCGTCTCACAATGAGCAGTTCTTC. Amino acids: CASSLGLASHNEQFF. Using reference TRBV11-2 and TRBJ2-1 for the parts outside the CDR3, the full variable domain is EAGVAQSPRYKIIEKRQSVAFWCNPISGHATLYWYQQILGQGPKLLIQFQNNGVVDDSQLPKDRFSAERLKGVDSTLKIQPAKLEDSAVYLCASSLGLASHNEQFFGPGTRLTVL.

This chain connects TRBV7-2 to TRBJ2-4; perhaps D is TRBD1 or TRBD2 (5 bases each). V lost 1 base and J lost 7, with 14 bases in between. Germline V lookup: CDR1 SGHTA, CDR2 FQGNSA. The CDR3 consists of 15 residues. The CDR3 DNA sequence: TGTGCCAGCAGCTTAGTGGCAACGAGGGGTAACATTCAGTACTTC. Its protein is CASSLVATRGNIQYF.

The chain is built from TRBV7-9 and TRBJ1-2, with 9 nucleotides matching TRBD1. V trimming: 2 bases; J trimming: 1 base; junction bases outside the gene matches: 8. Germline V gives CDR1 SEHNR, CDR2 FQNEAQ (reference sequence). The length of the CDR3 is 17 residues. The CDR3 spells CASSLQRGTGFNYGYTF. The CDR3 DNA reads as TGTGCCAGCAGCTTACAAAGGGGGACAGGGTTTAACTATGGCTACACCTTC.

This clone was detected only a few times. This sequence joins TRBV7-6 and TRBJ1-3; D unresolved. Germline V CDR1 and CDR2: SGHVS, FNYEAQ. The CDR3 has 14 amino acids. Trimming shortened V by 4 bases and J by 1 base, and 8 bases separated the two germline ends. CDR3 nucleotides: TGTGCCAGCAGCTCGGCAGATTCTGGAAACACCATATATTTT. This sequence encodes CASSSADSGNTIYF.

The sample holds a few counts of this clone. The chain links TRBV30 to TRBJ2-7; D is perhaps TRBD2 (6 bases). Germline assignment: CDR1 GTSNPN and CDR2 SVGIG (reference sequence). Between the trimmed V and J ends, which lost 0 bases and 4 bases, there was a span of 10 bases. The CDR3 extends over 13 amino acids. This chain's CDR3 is CAWSVRGTYEQYF. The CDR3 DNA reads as TGTGCCTGGAGTGTACGCGGGACTTACGAGCAGTACTTC.

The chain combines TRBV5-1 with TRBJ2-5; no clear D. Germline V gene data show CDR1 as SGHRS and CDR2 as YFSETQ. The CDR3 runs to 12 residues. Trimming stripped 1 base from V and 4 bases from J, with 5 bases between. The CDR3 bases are TGCGCCAGCAGCTTGTTAGGAGAGACCCAGTACTTC. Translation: CASSLLGETQYF.

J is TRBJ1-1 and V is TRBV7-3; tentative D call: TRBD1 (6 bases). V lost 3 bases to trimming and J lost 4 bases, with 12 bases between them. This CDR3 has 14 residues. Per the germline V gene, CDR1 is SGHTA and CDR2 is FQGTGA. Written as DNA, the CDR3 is TGTGCCAGCAGCTTGGGGGGCAGTGGCACTGAAGCTTTCTTT. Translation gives CASSLGGSGTEAFF.

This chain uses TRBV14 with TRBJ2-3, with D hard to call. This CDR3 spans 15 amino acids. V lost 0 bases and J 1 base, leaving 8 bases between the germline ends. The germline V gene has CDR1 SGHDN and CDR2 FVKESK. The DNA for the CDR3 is TGTGCCAGCAGCCAAGATTTACAGCGCACAGATACGCAGTATTTT. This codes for CASSQDLQRTDTQYF.

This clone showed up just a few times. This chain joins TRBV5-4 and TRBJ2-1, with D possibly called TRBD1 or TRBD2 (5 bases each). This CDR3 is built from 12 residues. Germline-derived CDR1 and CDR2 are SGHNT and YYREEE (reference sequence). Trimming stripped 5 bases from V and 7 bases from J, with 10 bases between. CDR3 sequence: CASSTGLNEQFF. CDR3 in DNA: TGTGCCAGCAGTACAGGACTGAATGAGCAGTTCTTC. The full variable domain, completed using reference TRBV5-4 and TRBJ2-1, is ETGVTQSPTHLIKTRGQQVTLRCSSQSGHNTVSWYQQALGQGPQFIFQYYREEENGRGNFPPRFSGLQFPNYSSELNVNALELDDSALYLCASSTGLNEQFFGPGTRLTVL.

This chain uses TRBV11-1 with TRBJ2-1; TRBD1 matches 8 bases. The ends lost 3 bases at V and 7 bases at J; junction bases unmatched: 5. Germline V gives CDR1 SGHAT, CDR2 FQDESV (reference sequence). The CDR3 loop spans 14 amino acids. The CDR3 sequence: CASSFPDRVNEQFF. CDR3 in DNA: TGTGCCAGCAGCTTCCCGGACAGGGTGAATGAGCAGTTCTTC.

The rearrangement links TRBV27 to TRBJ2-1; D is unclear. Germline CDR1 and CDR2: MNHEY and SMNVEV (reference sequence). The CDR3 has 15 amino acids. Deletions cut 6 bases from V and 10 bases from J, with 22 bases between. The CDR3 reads CASSPTGAEFLEQFF. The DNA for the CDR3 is TGTGCCAGCAGCCCCACGGGCGCAGAGTTTTTAGAGCAGTTCTTC.

As DNA, the CDR3 is TGCGCCAGCCGGGAGGACAACACTGAAGCTTTCTTT. Its protein product is CASREDNTEAFF. The gene calls are TRBV5-1 and TRBJ1-1; D is unresolved. The germline V and J ends were trimmed by 7 bases and 2 bases, with 9 bases remaining between them. The germline V gene has CDR1 SGHRS and CDR2 YFSETQ. This CDR3 is 12 amino acids long.

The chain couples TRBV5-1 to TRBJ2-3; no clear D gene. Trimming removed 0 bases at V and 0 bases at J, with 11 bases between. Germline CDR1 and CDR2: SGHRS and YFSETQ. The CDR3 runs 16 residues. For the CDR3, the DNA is TGCGCCAGCAGCTTGGGGGGTTTCGGGAGCACAGATACGCAGTATTTT. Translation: CASSLGGFGSTDTQYF.